This TCR beta chain is drawn from a study of cytomegalovirus exposure and HLA in healthy donors. CDR3 length: 12 residues. Germline CDR1 reads LNHDA; CDR2 reads SQIVND (reference sequence). The junction had 11 bases not matched to a gene; V was cut back by 11 bases and J by 8 bases. The PCR made use of 60 Vbeta and 13 Jbeta primers. In the original processing: An analysis that came later counted roughly 87 million unique TCR beta chains, approximately 10 million shared. Using immunoSEQ multiplex PCR, the repertoire was profiled, and TCRdb retains in-frame clones only, with some absent. Clone size and the V and J calls come from that table; the DNA yielded D and trimming. Of roughly 140,000 clones listed, 75% to 80% were seen once; the top ten hold roughly 0.7%.

The sequence was obtained from a male donor in good health and CMV-seronegative. Sample: PBMCs. The chain couples TRBV19 to TRBJ1-2; 7 positions match TRBD1. The CDR3 DNA reads as TGTGCCTCTGGTACAGGGGTCGGCGGCTACACCTTC. Protein product: CASGTGVGGYTF.